Each of the 21 T cell receptor beta chains below was sequenced from the same sample in a study of beta chain features in type 1 diabetes. General study findings and limits: The study found moderately but significantly shorter TCRB CDR3s in all four CD4+ subsets of Type 1 diabetes patients.

The antigens for these receptors are not known. Reverse transcription of all isolated RNA meant that expressed TCRB transcripts were sequenced. Sequencing used immunoSEQ multiplex PCR; TCRdb keeps in-frame clones, though not all of them. The sample includes roughly 100,000 clones, under 30% of them seen just once. Sequencing was done on a sample of central memory CD4+ T cells from blood. These receptor sequences come from a woman aged 18-30 years with type 1 diabetes.

This clone was recorded a few times. The chain couples TRBV10-3 to TRBJ2-3; 8 bases fit TRBD1. The germline V gene has CDR1 ENHRY and CDR2 SYGVKD. The CDR3 sequence is 15 residues long. The trim removed 4 bases at V and 5 bases at J, leaving 8 bases unmatched. The CDR3: CAISGLTGAEDTQYF. As DNA, the CDR3 is TGTGCCATCAGTGGGTTGACAGGGGCTGAAGATACGCAGTATTTT.

This clone has only a few counts. The rearrangement uses TRBV10-3 and TRBJ1-1; TRBD1 aligns across 9 bases. The trim removed 4 bases at V and 11 bases at J, leaving 8 bases unmatched. The CDR3 has 13 residues. Germline lookup yields CDR1 ENHRY and CDR2 SYGVKD. The CDR3: CAISGAGQGRAFF. The CDR3 DNA sequence: TGTGCCATCAGTGGCGCGGGACAGGGTCGGGCTTTCTTT.

With respect to this clone: The sample has other DNA sequences that encode this CDR3 too. The chain couples TRBV18 to TRBJ1-1, with D possibly being TRBD1 (5 bases). V shed 3 bases and J shed 0 bases, with 5 bases lying between them. The CDR3 length is 13 residues. Germline values: CDR1 KGHSH, CDR2 LQKENI. Here the CDR3 reads CASSPGLNTEAFF. In nucleotides, the CDR3 is TGTGCCAGCTCACCGGGGCTGAACACTGAAGCTTTCTTT.

The V gene is TRBV2, the J gene TRBJ1-5, with D perhaps matching TRBD1 (6 bases). The V gene's germline CDR1 is SNHLY and CDR2 FYNNEI. This CDR3 is built from 13 residues. Deletions cut 5 bases from V and 3 bases from J, with 8 bases between. CDR3 amino acids: CASSQGNNQPQHF. The CDR3 DNA reads TGTGCCAGCAGTCAGGGGAACAATCAGCCCCAGCATTTT. The entire variable domain, with the rest obtained from reference TRBV2 and TRBJ1-5, is as follows: EPEVTQTPSHQVTQMGQEVILRCVPISNHLYFYWYRQILGQKVEFLVSFYNNEISEKSEIFDDQFSVERPDGSNFTLKIRSTKLEDSAMYFCASSQGNNQPQHFGDGTRLSIL.

CDR3 protein: CASSYRGGNQPQHF. The CDR3 DNA reads TGTGCCAGCAGTTACCGGGGGGGCAATCAGCCCCAGCATTTT. This chain links TRBV6-6 with TRBJ1-5; D perhaps matches TRBD1 (5 bases). The CDR3 runs 14 residues. The ends were cut back, 2 bases at V and 2 bases at J, with 7 bases in the middle. From germline, CDR1 is MNHNY and CDR2 SVGAGI (reference sequence).

J is TRBJ2-1 and V is TRBV9; 9 bases match TRBD1. J lost 6 bases, V lost 4 bases, and 5 bases had no gene match. Germline V gene lookup returns CDR1 SGDLS and CDR2 YYNGEE. CDR3 length: 14 amino acids. CDR3 DNA: TGTGCCAGCAGCCCCTTGACAGGGGGCAATGAGCAGTTCTTC. It is translated as CASSPLTGGNEQFF.

This chain connects TRBV2 to TRBJ2-1; TRBD2 aligns across 10 bases. This CDR3 region has 17 residues. V dropped 0 bases and J dropped 9; count of bases not matched to a gene: 11. The germline V gene encodes CDR1 SNHLY and CDR2 FYNNEI. For the CDR3, the DNA is TGTGCCAGCAGTGAAGCCCGCGGTCTAGCGGGAGCGACTGAGCAGTTCTTC. Encoded protein: CASSEARGLAGATEQFF.

V is TRBV30 and J is TRBJ2-7, with TRBD2 matching 7 bases. Germline CDR1 is GTSNPN and CDR2 is SVGIG (reference sequence). This CDR3 comprises 15 residues. V shed 2 bases and J 6 bases; nucleotides not matched to a gene: 13. This CDR3 reads CAWSPAGLGTGEQYV. The CDR3 DNA reads as TGTGCCTGGAGTCCAGCCGGACTAGGAACGGGCGAGCAGTACGTC.

The rearrangement uses TRBV5-6 and TRBJ2-1; 9 positions agree with TRBD2. Trimming removed 2 bases from V and 5 bases from J; junction bases left unmatched: 5. Per the germline V gene, CDR1 is SGHDT and CDR2 is YYEEEE. The CDR3 covers 15 residues. The CDR3 sequence is CASSFEAGGHNEQFF. The DNA of the CDR3 is TGTGCCAGCAGCTTCGAAGCGGGAGGCCACAATGAGCAGTTCTTC.

Many counts were recorded for this clone. V is TRBV29-1 and J is TRBJ2-3; perhaps TRBD2 as D (7 bases). CDR1 and CDR2 from the germline V gene are SQVTM and ANQGSEA. V was trimmed by 0 bases and J by 2 bases, leaving 12 bases between them. The CDR3 is made up of 15 amino acids. This CDR3 is CSVEDRGADTDTQYF. The CDR3, as DNA: TGCAGCGTTGAAGATCGGGGGGCAGACACAGATACGCAGTATTTT.

This clone was found a few times. The CDR3 region is CASKVYSDTGELFF. CDR3 sequence (DNA): TGTGCCAGCAAGGTCTATAGCGACACCGGGGAGCTGTTTTTT. The J gene is TRBJ2-2, the V gene TRBV2; weak D call: TRBD2 (5 bases). The CDR3 is 14 amino acids. Germline V gene data show CDR1 as SNHLY and CDR2 as FYNNEI. Between the trimmed V and J ends, which lost 7 bases and 3 bases, there was a span of 12 bases.

The V call is TRBV7-2, the J call TRBJ1-1; the match to TRBD1 covers 7 bases. Germline loops: CDR1 SGHTA, CDR2 FQGNSA. The CDR3 is 15 residues long. V dropped 5 bases and J dropped 4; count of bases not matched to a gene: 10. The CDR3 here is CASSQGTAQGTEAFF. CDR3 DNA sequence: TGTGCCAGCAGCCAGGGGACAGCGCAGGGCACTGAAGCTTTCTTT.

V and J are TRBV23-1 and TRBJ2-1, with 13 bases aligning to TRBD2. TRBV23-1 is labeled an ORF, and its function is uncertain. CDR3 length equals 23 residues. Germline trimming cut 2 bases from V and 5 bases from J; bases unmatched to any gene: 24. CDR3 sequence (DNA): TGCGCCAGCAGTCAACCCCCCGACAGGGCCTGTCCGGGACTAGCGGGGAAAGACAATGAGCAGTTCTTC. Amino acid sequence: CASSQPPDRACPGLAGKDNEQFF.

The J gene is TRBJ1-2, the V gene TRBV7-8; 9 positions agree with TRBD1. With 3 bases clipped from V and 5 bases from J, the junction kept 7 bases outside the gene matches. Germline V gene lookup returns CDR1 SGHVS and CDR2 FQNEAQ. CDR3 length equals 15 residues. This CDR3 is CASSLLGQGLYGYTF. DNA of the CDR3: TGTGCCAGCAGCTTGTTGGGACAGGGATTATATGGCTACACCTTC. The full variable domain, completed using reference TRBV7-8 and TRBJ1-2, is GAGVSQSPRYKVAKRGQDVALRCDPISGHVSLFWYQQALGQGPEFLTYFQNEAQLDKSGLPSDRFFAERPEGSVSTLKIQRTQQEDSAVYLCASSLLGQGLYGYTFGSGTRLTVV.

The V call is TRBV5-8, the J call TRBJ2-3, with D unresolved. The germline V gene has CDR1 SGHTS and CDR2 YDEGEE. With 0 bases removed from V and 5 bases from J, the gap between germline ends came to 4 bases. This CDR3 contains 12 residues. In DNA, the CDR3 is TGTGCCAGCAGCTTGGGAGGAGATACGCAGTATTTT. As protein: CASSLGGDTQYF.

The gene calls are TRBV6-1 and TRBJ2-1; 12 bases are a match to TRBD2. The CDR3 is 15 residues long. V shed 8 bases and J 3 bases; nucleotides not matched to a gene: 5. Germline CDR1 and CDR2: MNHNS and SASEGT. The CDR3 nucleotides read TGTGCCAGCGAGACTAGCGGGAGTTACTACAATGAGCAGTTCTTC. It specifies CASETSGSYYNEQFF.

This clone showed up just a few times. The chain combines TRBV7-9 with TRBJ2-1, with TRBD1 matching over 7 bases. Germline V gives CDR1 SEHNR, CDR2 FQNEAQ (reference sequence). V gave up 1 base and J gave up 8 bases; unmatched junction bases: 8. This CDR3 spans 15 amino acids. In DNA form, the CDR3 reads TGTGCCAGCAGCTTAGGTCAGGGGGTACGGGATGAGCAGTTCTTC. Its protein is CASSLGQGVRDEQFF.

The chain couples TRBV6-1 to TRBJ2-7, with a tentative D call TRBD2 (8 bases). Germline CDR1 is MNHNS and CDR2 is SASEGT. V lost 7 bases to trimming and J lost 7 bases, with 17 bases between them. CDR3 length: 13 residues. CDR3 sequence (DNA): TGTGCCAGCACCCGGGAGGGGGCTTATGAGCAGTACTTC. Translation gives CASTREGAYEQYF.

This clone was seen a handful of times. The chain is built from TRBV7-9 and TRBJ2-2, with D uncertain. Trimming left V 3 bases short and J 0 bases short, with 5 bases between. Per the germline V gene, CDR1 is SEHNR and CDR2 is FQNEAQ (reference sequence). The CDR3 is 14 residues long. The CDR3 spells CASSFHPNTGELFF. The CDR3 DNA sequence: TGTGCCAGCAGCTTTCATCCGAACACCGGGGAGCTGTTTTTT.

This clone was seen at least ten times. The chain links TRBV5-6 to TRBJ2-5, with a weak D call TRBD1 (6 bases). Germline-derived CDR1 and CDR2 are SGHDT and YYEEEE. The CDR3 is 13 residues long. V shed 3 bases and J shed 4 bases, with 10 bases lying between them. As DNA, the CDR3 is TGTGCCAGCAGCTCCGGGACAAGAGAGACCCAGTACTTC. Protein product: CASSSGTRETQYF. Looking up the rest from reference TRBV5-6 and TRBJ2-5 gives the full variable domain: DAGVTQSPTHLIKTRGQQVTLRCSPKSGHDTVSWYQQALGQGPQFIFQYYEEEERQRGNFPDRFSGHQFPNYSSELNVNALLLGDSALYLCASSSGTRETQYFGPGTRLLVL.

This clone has a single count. The CDR3 loop reads CASSFTVDTEAFF. CDR3 in DNA: TGCGCCAGCAGCTTTACCGTAGACACTGAAGCTTTCTTT. This chain joins TRBV5-1 and TRBJ1-1; unclear D gene. CDR1 and CDR2 from the germline V gene are SGHRS and YFSETQ. The germline V and J ends were trimmed by 2 bases and 3 bases, with 8 bases remaining between them. The CDR3 covers 13 residues.